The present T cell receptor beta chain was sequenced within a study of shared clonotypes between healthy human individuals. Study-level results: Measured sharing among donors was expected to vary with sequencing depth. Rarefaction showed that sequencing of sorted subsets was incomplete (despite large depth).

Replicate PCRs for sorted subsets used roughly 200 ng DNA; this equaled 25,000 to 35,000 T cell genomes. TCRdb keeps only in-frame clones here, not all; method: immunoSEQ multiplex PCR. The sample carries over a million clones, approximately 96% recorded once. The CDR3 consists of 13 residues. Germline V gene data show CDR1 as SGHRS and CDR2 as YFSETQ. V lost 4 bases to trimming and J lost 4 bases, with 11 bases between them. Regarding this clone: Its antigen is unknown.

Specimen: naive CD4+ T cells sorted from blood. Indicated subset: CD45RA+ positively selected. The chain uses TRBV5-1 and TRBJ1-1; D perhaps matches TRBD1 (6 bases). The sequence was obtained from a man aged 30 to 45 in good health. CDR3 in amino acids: CASSGGGITEAFF. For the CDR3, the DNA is TGCGCCAGCAGCGGAGGGGGGATCACTGAAGCTTTCTTT.